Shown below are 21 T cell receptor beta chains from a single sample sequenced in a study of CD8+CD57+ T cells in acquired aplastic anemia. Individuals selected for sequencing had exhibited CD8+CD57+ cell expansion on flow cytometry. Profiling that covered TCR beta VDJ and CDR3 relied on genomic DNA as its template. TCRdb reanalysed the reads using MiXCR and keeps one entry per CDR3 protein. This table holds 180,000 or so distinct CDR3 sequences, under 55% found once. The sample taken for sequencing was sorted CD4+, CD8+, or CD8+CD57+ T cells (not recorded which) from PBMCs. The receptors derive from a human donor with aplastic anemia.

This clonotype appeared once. CDR3 region: CASSSLTGASERPFF. As DNA, the CDR3 is TGTGCCAGCAGTAGCCTGACAGGGGCTAGTGAAAGACCGTTTTTT. This chain uses TRBV25-1 with TRBJ1-4, with TRBD1 matching 8 bases. CDR1 and CDR2 (germline): MGHDK, SYGVNS. Trimming removed 5 bases from V and 16 bases from J; junction bases left unmatched: 18. The CDR3 is made up of 15 amino acids.

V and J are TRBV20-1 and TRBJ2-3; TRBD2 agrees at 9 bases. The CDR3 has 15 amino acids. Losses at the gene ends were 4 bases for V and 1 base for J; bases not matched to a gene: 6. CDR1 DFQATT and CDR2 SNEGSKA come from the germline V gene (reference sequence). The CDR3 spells CSATRSGGRTDTQYF. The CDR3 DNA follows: TGCAGTGCTACACGTAGCGGGGGCCGCACAGATACGCAGTATTTT.

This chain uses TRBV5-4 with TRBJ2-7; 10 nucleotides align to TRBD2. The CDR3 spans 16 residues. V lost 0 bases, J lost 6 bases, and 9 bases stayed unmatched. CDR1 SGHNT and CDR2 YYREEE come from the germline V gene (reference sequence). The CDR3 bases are TGTGCCAGCAGCTTGGGGACCAGCGGGGGGGCCGTCGAGCAGTACTTC. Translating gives CASSLGTSGGAVEQYF.

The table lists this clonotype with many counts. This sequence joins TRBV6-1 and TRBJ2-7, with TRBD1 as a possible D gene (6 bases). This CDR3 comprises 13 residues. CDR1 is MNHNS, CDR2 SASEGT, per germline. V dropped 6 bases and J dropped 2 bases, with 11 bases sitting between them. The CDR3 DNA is TGTGCCAGCAGGGCAACAGGGACCTACGAGCAGTACTTC. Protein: CASRATGTYEQYF.

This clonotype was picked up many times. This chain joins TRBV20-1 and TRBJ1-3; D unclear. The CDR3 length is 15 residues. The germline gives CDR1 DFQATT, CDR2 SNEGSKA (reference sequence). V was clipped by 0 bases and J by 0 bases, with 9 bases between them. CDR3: CSARDLVYSGNTIYF. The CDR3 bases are TGCAGTGCTAGAGATTTAGTGTACTCTGGAAACACCATATATTTT.

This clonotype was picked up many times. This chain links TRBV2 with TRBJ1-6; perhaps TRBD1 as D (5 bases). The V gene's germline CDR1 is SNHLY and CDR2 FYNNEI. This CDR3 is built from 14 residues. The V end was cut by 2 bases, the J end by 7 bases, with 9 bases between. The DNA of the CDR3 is TGTGCCAGCAGTGAATGGCAGGGCAATTCACCCCTCCACTTT. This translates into CASSEWQGNSPLHF.

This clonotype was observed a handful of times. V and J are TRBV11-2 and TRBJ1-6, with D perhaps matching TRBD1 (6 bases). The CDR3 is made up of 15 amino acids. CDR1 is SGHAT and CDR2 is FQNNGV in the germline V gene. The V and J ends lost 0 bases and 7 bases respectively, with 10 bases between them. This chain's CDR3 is CASSLEATGNSPLHF. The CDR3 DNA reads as TGTGCCAGCAGCTTAGAGGCAACAGGGAATTCACCCCTCCACTTT.

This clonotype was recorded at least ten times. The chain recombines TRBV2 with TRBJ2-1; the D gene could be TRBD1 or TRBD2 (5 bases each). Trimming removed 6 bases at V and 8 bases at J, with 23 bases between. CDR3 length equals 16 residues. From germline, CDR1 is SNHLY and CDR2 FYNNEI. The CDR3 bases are TGTGCCAGCAGAAACTCCGGGACGCGGATTGGGGATGAGCAGTTCTTC. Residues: CASRNSGTRIGDEQFF.

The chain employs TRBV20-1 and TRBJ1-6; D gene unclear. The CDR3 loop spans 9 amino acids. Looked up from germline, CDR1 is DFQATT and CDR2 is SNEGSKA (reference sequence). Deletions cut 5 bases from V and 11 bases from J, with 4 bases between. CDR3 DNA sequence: TGCAGTGCTGGGACACCCCTCCACTTT. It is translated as CSAGTPLHF.

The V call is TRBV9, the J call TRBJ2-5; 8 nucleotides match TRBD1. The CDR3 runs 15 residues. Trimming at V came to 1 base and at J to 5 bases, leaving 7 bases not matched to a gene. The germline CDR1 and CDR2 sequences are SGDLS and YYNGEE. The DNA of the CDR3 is TGTGCCAGCAGCGTACAGGGGGCGAGCGGCGAGACCCAGTACTTC. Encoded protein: CASSVQGASGETQYF.

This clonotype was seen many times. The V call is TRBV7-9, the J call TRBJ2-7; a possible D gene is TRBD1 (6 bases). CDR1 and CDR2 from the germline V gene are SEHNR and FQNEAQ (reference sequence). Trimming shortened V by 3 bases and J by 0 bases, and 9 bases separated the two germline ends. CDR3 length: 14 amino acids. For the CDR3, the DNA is TGTGCCAGCAGCTTTGGGACAACCTCCTACGAGCAGTACTTC. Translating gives CASSFGTTSYEQYF.

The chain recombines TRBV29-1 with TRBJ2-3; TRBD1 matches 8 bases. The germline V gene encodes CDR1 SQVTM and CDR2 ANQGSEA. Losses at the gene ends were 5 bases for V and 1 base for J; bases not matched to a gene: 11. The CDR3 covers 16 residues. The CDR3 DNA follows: TGCAGCGTTACCTGGACAGGGAGTTCGCGCACAGATACGCAGTATTTT. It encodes CSVTWTGSSRTDTQYF.

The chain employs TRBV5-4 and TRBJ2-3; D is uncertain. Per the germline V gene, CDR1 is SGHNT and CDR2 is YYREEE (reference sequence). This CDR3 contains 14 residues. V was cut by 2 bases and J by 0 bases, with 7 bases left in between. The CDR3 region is CASSLLGSTDTQYF. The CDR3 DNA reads TGTGCCAGCAGCTTACTCGGAAGCACAGATACGCAGTATTTT.

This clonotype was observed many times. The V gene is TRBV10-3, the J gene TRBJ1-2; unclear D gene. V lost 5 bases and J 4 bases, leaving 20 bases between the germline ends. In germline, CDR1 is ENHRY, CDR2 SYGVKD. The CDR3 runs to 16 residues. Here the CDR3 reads CAISPALDGKVYGYTF. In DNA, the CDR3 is TGTGCCATCAGTCCGGCCCTGGACGGGAAAGTCTATGGCTACACCTTC.

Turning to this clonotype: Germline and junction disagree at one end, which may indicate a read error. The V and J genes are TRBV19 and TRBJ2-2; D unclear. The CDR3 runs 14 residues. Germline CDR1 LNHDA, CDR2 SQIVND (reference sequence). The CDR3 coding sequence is TGTGCCAGTAGTTCGCAGTTGAACGCCGGGGAGCTGTTTTTT. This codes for CASSSQLNAGELFF. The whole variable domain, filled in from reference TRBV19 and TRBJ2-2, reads DGGITQSPKYLFRKEGQNVTLSCEQNLNHDAMYWYRQDPGQGLRLIYYSQIVNDFQKGDIAEGYSVSREKKESFPLTVTSAQKNPTAFYLCASSSQLNAGELFFGEGSRLTVL.

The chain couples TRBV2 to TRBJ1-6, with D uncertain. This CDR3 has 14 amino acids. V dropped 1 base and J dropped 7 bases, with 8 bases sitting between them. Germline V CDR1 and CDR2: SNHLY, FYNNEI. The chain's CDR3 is CASSEDYANSPLHF. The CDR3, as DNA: TGTGCCAGCAGTGAAGACTATGCGAATTCACCCCTCCACTTT. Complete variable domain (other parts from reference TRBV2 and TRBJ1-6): EPEVTQTPSHQVTQMGQEVILRCVPISNHLYFYWYRQILGQKVEFLVSFYNNEISEKSEIFDDQFSVERPDGSNFTLKIRSTKLEDSAMYFCASSEDYANSPLHFGNGTRLTVT.

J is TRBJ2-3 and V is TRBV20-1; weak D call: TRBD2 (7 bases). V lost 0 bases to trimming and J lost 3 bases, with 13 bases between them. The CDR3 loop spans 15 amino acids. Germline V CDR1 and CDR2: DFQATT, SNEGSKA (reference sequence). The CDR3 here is CSARDGGGATDTQYF. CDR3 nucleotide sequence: TGCAGTGCTAGAGATGGAGGGGGGGCTACAGATACGCAGTATTTT.

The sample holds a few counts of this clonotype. The CDR3 here is CASSARAGKNTGELFF. CDR3 sequence (DNA): TGTGCCAGCTCTGCAAGGGCCGGAAAGAACACCGGGGAGCTGTTTTTT. The V and J genes are TRBV14 and TRBJ2-2; D unresolved. Germline V CDR1 and CDR2: SGHDN, FVKESK. V lost 8 bases to trimming and J lost 1 base, with 17 bases between them. This CDR3 is built from 16 residues.

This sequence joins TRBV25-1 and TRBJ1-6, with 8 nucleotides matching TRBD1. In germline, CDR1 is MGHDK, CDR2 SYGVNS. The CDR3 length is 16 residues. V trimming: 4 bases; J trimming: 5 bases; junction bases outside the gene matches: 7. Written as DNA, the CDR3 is TGTGCCAGCAGTGCCCCCGGGACAGGCGATAATTCACCCCTCCACTTT. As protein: CASSAPGTGDNSPLHF.

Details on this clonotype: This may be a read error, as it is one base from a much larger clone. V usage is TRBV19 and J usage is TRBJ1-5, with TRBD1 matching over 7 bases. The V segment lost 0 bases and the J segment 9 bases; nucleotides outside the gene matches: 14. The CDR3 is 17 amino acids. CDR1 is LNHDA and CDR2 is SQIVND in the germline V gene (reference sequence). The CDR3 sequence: CASSIDLRDSSPRPQHF. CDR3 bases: TGTGCCAGTAGTATAGACCTCCGGGACAGCTCCCCCAGGCCCCAGCATTTT. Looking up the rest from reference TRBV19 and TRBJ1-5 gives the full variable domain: DGGITQSPKYLFRKEGQNVTLSCEQNLNHDAMYWYRQDPGQGLRLIYYSQIVNDFQKGDIAEGYSVSREKKESFPLTVTSAQKNPTAFYLCASSIDLRDSSPRPQHFGDGTRLSIL.

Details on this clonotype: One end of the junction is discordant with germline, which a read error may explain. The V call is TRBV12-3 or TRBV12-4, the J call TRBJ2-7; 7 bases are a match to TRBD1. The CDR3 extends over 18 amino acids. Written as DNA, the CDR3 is TGTGCCAGCAGCCCTCGTGGGGACAGCTTTCTAAGCTCCTGCGAGCAGTACTTC. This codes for CASSPRGDSFLSSCEQYF.